One and the same sample provided the 8 T cell receptor beta chains below, sequenced in a study of cytomegalovirus exposure and HLA in healthy donors. Use of 60 Vbeta and 13 Jbeta primers characterized the PCR. TCRdb keeps only in-frame clones here, not all; method: immunoSEQ multiplex PCR. The table lists approximately 89,000 clones, 75% to 80% of them singletons. The sample was PBMCs. The receptors here all came from a man aged 25-45 years in good health and CMV-seronegative.

The chain is built from TRBV7-6 and TRBJ2-1, with a weak D call TRBD2 (5 bases). The CDR3 runs 15 residues. Trimming cost V 5 bases and J 6 bases, with 17 bases left between them. CDR1 SGHVS and CDR2 FNYEAQ come from the germline V gene. The CDR3 sequence: CASSRMSSAVNEQFF. CDR3 nucleotides: TGTGCCAGCAGCCGAATGAGTAGCGCCGTCAATGAGCAGTTCTTC.

V gene TRBV19 combines with J gene TRBJ2-1; TRBD2 is a possible D gene (6 bases). V was pared by 3 bases and J by 9 bases, with 15 bases between. The CDR3 totals 14 residues. The germline gives CDR1 LNHDA, CDR2 SQIVND (reference sequence). The CDR3 sequence is CASSMRDFLGEQFF. In nucleotides, the CDR3 is TGTGCCAGTAGTATGAGGGACTTCCTAGGTGAGCAGTTCTTC.

The chain combines TRBV27 with TRBJ1-1; 10 bases line up with TRBD1. J was trimmed by 1 base and V by 5 bases; bases with no gene match: 13. Germline assignment: CDR1 MNHEY and CDR2 SMNVEV (reference sequence). The CDR3 consists of 18 residues. Here the CDR3 reads CASSPGTGVALRNTEAFF. CDR3 in DNA: TGTGCCAGCAGTCCCGGGACAGGGGTCGCGTTAAGGAACACTGAAGCTTTCTTT.

This rearrangement joins TRBV7-2 to TRBJ2-5, with TRBD1 as a possible D gene (6 bases). The J call may be faulty, since TRBJ2-7 better matches the DNA end. In germline, CDR1 is SGHTA, CDR2 FQGNSA. The length of the CDR3 is 13 residues. CDR3 nucleotide sequence: TGTGCCAGCAGCTTTACCACAGGGCACGAGCAGTACTTC. Translating it yields CASSFTTGHEQYF.

The chain links TRBV10-3 to TRBJ2-1, with 11 bases matching TRBD2. V lost 4 bases and J lost 4; bases outside the gene matches: 6. The CDR3 has 16 amino acids. Germline CDR1 ENHRY, CDR2 SYGVKD. Written as DNA, the CDR3 is TGTGCCATCAGTGGACTAGCGGGGCTATTATACAATGAGCAGTTCTTC. The encoded protein is CAISGLAGLLYNEQFF.

The chain joins TRBV5-5 to TRBJ1-5; D call uncertain. V dropped 4 bases and J dropped 5 bases, with 10 bases sitting between them. The CDR3 runs to 13 residues. The V gene's germline CDR1 is SGHKS and CDR2 YYEKEE (reference sequence). The CDR3 loop is CASSQAPYQPQHF. CDR3 DNA sequence: TGTGCCAGCAGCCAAGCCCCCTATCAGCCCCAGCATTTT.

The CDR3: CASSYSSGTGPDEQYF. For the CDR3, the DNA is TGTGCCAGCAGTTACTCCTCCGGGACAGGCCCGGACGAGCAGTACTTC. The V gene is TRBV6-5, the J gene TRBJ2-7, with TRBD1 matching over 8 bases. This CDR3 has 16 amino acids. V lost 0 bases, J lost 5 bases, and 9 bases stayed unmatched. The germline CDR1 and CDR2 sequences are MNHEY and SVGAGI.

The chain employs TRBV5-1 and TRBJ2-1; 13 bases match TRBD2. CDR1 SGHRS and CDR2 YFSETQ come from the germline V gene. With V trimmed by 4 bases and J by 4 bases, 5 bases remained unmatched. The CDR3 extends over 16 amino acids. Here the CDR3 DNA reads TGCGCCAGCAGCAGGGGGACTAGCGGGGTTTACAATGAGCAGTTCTTC. As protein: CASSRGTSGVYNEQFF.